The rows below give T cell receptor beta chains drawn from one sample of a study of control samples from healthy donors and cancer patients. Clones were read by immunoSEQ multiplex PCR, and TCRdb kept only the in-frame ones, dropping some. The sample records more than 95,000 clones, roughly 80% being singletons. Sequenced: blood. These receptors all come from a woman between 50 and 59 years old in good health. CDR3s include the opening cysteine and the closing phenylalanine or tryptophan. Each record gives: D gene, clone size, V gene, J gene, CDR3 protein, CDR3 DNA. The D gene is left open where the match is weak. Clone size appears in some rows only: once, few, many, or a class for an expanded clone.

NA	once	TRBV6-5	TRBJ1-4	CAIQVPGNEKLFF	TGTGCCATCCAAGTCCCCGGGAATGAAAAACTGTTTTTT
NA	NA	TRBV16	TRBJ1-2	CASSHGMMSYGYTF	TGTGCCAGCAGCCATGGGATGATGAGCTATGGCTACACCTTC
NA	NA	TRBV6-5	TRBJ1-2	CASSYAANYGYTF	TGTGCCAGCAGTTACGCGGCAAACTATGGCTACACCTTC
NA	NA	TRBV5-5	TRBJ1-6	CASSQRQNSPLHF	TGTGCCAGCAGTCAAAGACAAAATTCACCCCTCCACTTT
TRBD2	NA	TRBV7-2	TRBJ2-2	CASSPGLAGGTGELFF	TGTGCCAGCAGCCCGGGACTAGCGGGAGGCACCGGGGAGCTGTTTTTT
NA	medium-sized	TRBV27	TRBJ1-2	CASSIQGANYGYTF	TGTGCCAGCAGTATACAGGGAGCTAACTATGGCTACACCTTC
TRBD1	once	TRBV28	TRBJ1-1	CASSFPPTGGGNTEAFF	TGTGCCAGCAGTTTTCCCCCGACAGGGGGGGGGAACACTGAAGCTTTCTTT
TRBD1	NA	TRBV19	TRBJ2-5	CASSITPQGPQETQYF	TGTGCCAGTAGTATCACCCCACAGGGGCCTCAAGAGACCCAGTACTTC
TRBD1	NA	TRBV28	TRBJ2-7	CASSESQGAYEQYF	TGTGCCAGCAGTGAGTCACAGGGGGCCTACGAGCAGTACTTC
NA	NA	TRBV21-1	TRBJ2-7	CASSTPGQGGHEQYF	TGTGCCAGCAGCACGCCGGGACAGGGCGGCCACGAGCAGTACTTC